The entry below describes one TCR beta chain. No antigen is known for it. The sample is drawn from a study of T cell responses to AZD1222 COVID-19 vaccine. For the study at large: Pooled together were second doses at about 4 or about 12 weeks.

Study findings and constraints: Spike-specific TCRs gained breadth and depth after people received two AZD1222 doses. Repertoires were obtained solely post-peak T cell response. Just five or six AZD1222 recipients tested seropositive at baseline.

This CDR3 has 13 amino acids. Trimming left V 0 bases short and J 11 bases short, with 13 bases between. CDR1 and CDR2 (germline): MGHRA, YSYEKL. TCRdb's copy holds only in-frame clones and misses some; the assay was immunoSEQ multiplex PCR. This table has 100,000 to 150,000 clones, about nine tenths appearing once. The source material was peripheral blood, sampled on day 0 of AZD1222 vaccination. The chain is built from TRBV4-1 and TRBJ1-1, with D unresolved. This TCR derives from an adult in good health. CDR3 DNA sequence: TGCGCCAGCAGCCAAGATGAAGGTAGTAGGGCTTTCTTT. Translating gives CASSQDEGSRAFF.